The 13 T cell receptor beta chains below come from one sample, sequenced in a study of cytomegalovirus exposure and HLA in healthy donors. TCRdb's table, derived via immunoSEQ multiplex PCR, lists solely in-frame clones and lacks some. There are about 200,000 clones in the sample; 80% to 90% occur only once, and about 2% lies in the top ten. Source material: PBMCs. The source of these receptors is a woman under 30 in good health and CMV-seropositive.

V gene TRBV10-3 combines with J gene TRBJ2-7, with 10 bases lining up with TRBD2. J was trimmed by 4 bases and V by 0 bases; bases with no gene match: 9. This CDR3 contains 17 residues. Per germline, CDR1 ENHRY and CDR2 SYGVKD. The CDR3 DNA sequence: TGTGCCATCAGTGAGTCGGTGCTAGCGGGAGCAGGGTACGAGCAGTACTTC. Its translation: CAISESVLAGAGYEQYF.

This clone was counted once. The chain uses TRBV30 and TRBJ2-7; possibly TRBD2 for D (5 bases). The germline V and J ends were trimmed by 3 bases and 3 bases, with 18 bases remaining between them. The CDR3 has 15 amino acids. CDR1 is GTSNPN and CDR2 is SVGIG in the germline V gene (reference sequence). Written as DNA, the CDR3 is TGTGCCTGGAGGGTAGGGTACGACGGGAACTACGAGCAGTACTTC. It yields the protein CAWRVGYDGNYEQYF.

The chain carries TRBV6-5 and TRBJ2-7, with D possibly matching TRBD1 (6 bases). The CDR3 is 14 residues long. Trimming pared 2 bases from V and 5 bases from J, leaving 13 bases between. CDR1 is MNHEY, CDR2 SVGAGI, per germline. CDR3 sequence (DNA): TGTGCCAGCAGTTACAGGCAGGGGTATAACGAGCAGTACTTC. Protein product: CASSYRQGYNEQYF.

A note on this clone: An end of the junction does not agree with germline; a read error may underlie this. V usage is TRBV25-1 and J usage is TRBJ1-3; TRBD1 agrees at 7 bases. This CDR3 has 12 amino acids. Germline V CDR1 and CDR2: MGHDK, SYGVNS. The CDR3 DNA sequence: TGTGCCAGCAGTGAATACACAGGGGTCCTTTCCTTT. The encoded protein is CASSEYTGVLSF.

This clone was recorded once. The genes are TRBV5-1 and TRBJ2-3, with D tentatively TRBD2 (5 bases). This CDR3 has 14 residues. The ends were cut back, 4 bases at V and 2 bases at J, with 11 bases in the middle. The germline CDR1 and CDR2 sequences are SGHRS and YFSETQ. The CDR3 DNA reads as TGCGCCAGCAGCCAGCGGCGGAACACAGATACGCAGTATTTT. This encodes CASSQRRNTDTQYF.

The V gene is TRBV2, the J gene TRBJ1-1, with D possibly TRBD1 on 5 matching bases. V was shortened by 6 bases and J by 5 bases, with 16 bases between the two germline ends. Looked up from germline, CDR1 is SNHLY and CDR2 is FYNNEI. The CDR3 contains 14 residues. Here the CDR3 reads CASRVRDGGTEAFF. In nucleotides, the CDR3 is TGTGCCAGCAGGGTCAGGGACGGGGGGACTGAAGCTTTCTTT.

This chain joins TRBV27 and TRBJ1-2; 9 nucleotides line up with TRBD1. CDR3 length equals 13 residues. V lost 9 bases and J lost 9; bases outside the gene matches: 11. Germline CDR1 and CDR2: MNHEY and SMNVEV (reference sequence). The chain's CDR3 is CASASGTGNSYTF. The CDR3 DNA sequence: TGTGCCAGTGCGTCCGGGACAGGGAATAGCTACACCTTC.

The chain is built from TRBV27 and TRBJ1-2, with TRBD1 identical over 8 bases. The CDR3 has 15 amino acids. V trimming: 0 bases; J trimming: 5 bases; junction bases outside the gene matches: 5. Germline CDR1 MNHEY, CDR2 SMNVEV (reference sequence). In DNA, the CDR3 is TGTGCCAGCAGTTTATCGACAGGGGTAGAGTATGGCTACACCTTC. Amino acid sequence: CASSLSTGVEYGYTF.

The rearrangement uses TRBV28 and TRBJ1-1; D not resolved. Germline CDR1 reads MDHEN; CDR2 reads SYDVKM. This CDR3 region has 11 residues. V was pared by 6 bases and J by 8 bases, with 10 bases between. The CDR3 is CASRQLWEAFF. CDR3 nucleotides: TGTGCCAGCAGGCAACTGTGGGAAGCTTTCTTT.

V usage is TRBV6-1 and J usage is TRBJ1-1, with 9 bases that match TRBD1. The CDR3 extends over 13 amino acids. Germline V lookup: CDR1 MNHNS, CDR2 SASEGT. The V segment lost 10 bases and the J segment 8 bases; nucleotides outside the gene matches: 11. The CDR3, as DNA: TGTGCCACCACAGGGGGCGCGGCCCCAGAAGCTTTCTTT. It encodes CATTGGAAPEAFF.

V usage is TRBV6-5 and J usage is TRBJ1-2; 8 bases align to TRBD1. CDR1 and CDR2 (germline): MNHEY, SVGAGI. The length of the CDR3 is 14 residues. V lost 0 bases and J lost 4; bases outside the gene matches: 1. The CDR3 sequence is CASSYSDRVYGYTF. Written as DNA, the CDR3 is TGTGCCAGCAGTTACTCGGACAGGGTCTATGGCTACACCTTC.

CDR3 sequence reads: CASSRNRVSGANVLTF. DNA of the CDR3: TGTGCCAGCAGCCGCAACAGGGTCTCTGGGGCCAACGTCCTGACTTTC. This chain joins TRBV5-4 and TRBJ2-6, with a tentative D call TRBD1 (6 bases). CDR3 length: 16 residues. V shed 4 bases and J shed 0 bases, with 11 bases lying between them. Per the germline V gene, CDR1 is SGHNT and CDR2 is YYREEE (reference sequence). Full variable domain (outside the CDR3, taken from reference TRBV5-4 and TRBJ2-6): ETGVTQSPTHLIKTRGQQVTLRCSSQSGHNTVSWYQQALGQGPQFIFQYYREEENGRGNFPPRFSGLQFPNYSSELNVNALELDDSALYLCASSRNRVSGANVLTFGAGSRLTVL.

The J gene is TRBJ1-5, the V gene TRBV6-5; D call uncertain. Trimming shortened V by 10 bases and J by 0 bases, and 7 bases separated the two germline ends. Germline loops: CDR1 MNHEY, CDR2 SVGAGI. This CDR3 is built from 12 residues. This chain's CDR3 is CATGYSNQPQHF. The CDR3 nucleotides are TGTGCCACGGGTTATAGCAATCAGCCCCAGCATTTT.